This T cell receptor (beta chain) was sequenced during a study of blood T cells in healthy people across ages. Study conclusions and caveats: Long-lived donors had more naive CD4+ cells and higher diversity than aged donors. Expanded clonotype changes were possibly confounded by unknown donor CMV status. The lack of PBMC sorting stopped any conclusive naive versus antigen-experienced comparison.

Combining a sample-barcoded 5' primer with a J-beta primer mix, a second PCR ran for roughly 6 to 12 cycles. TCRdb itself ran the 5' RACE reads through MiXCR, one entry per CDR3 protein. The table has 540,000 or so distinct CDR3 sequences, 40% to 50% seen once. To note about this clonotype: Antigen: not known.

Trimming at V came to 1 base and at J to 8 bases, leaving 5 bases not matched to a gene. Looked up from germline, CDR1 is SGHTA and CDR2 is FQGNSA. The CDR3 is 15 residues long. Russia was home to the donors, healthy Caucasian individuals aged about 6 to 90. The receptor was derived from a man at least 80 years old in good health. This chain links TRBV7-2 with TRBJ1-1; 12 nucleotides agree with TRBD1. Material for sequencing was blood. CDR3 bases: TGTGCCAGCAGCTTAGGGGGACAGGGGGCTCGGGAAGCTTTCTTT. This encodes CASSLGGQGAREAFF. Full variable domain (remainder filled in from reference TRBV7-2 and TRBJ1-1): GAGVSQSPSNKVTEKGKDVELRCDPISGHTALYWYRQSLGQGLEFLIYFQGNSAPDKSGLPSDRFSAERTGGSVSTLTIQRTQQEDSAVYLCASSLGGQGAREAFFGQGTRLTVV.